One and the same sample provided the 14 T cell receptor beta chains below, sequenced in a study of metastatic and nonmetastatic thyroid tumors. TCRdb re-processed the PCR reads through MiXCR. Of about 27,000 clones listed, roughly 13% are singletons. Before thyroid surgery, none of the patients had received any treatment. The sequencing input was blood. The receptors shown here come from a female donor with papillary thyroid cancer or a benign thyroid nodule (not recorded which). Some clones in this sample may be carry-over from other donors' samples.

V usage is TRBV6-2 or TRBV6-3 and J usage is TRBJ1-2, with unresolved D. Germline loops: CDR1 MNHEY, CDR2 SVGEGT. Trimming stripped 4 bases from V and 6 bases from J, with 9 bases between. The CDR3 extends over 12 amino acids. CDR3 region: CASSLKGDGYTF. As DNA, the CDR3 is TGTGCCAGCAGTTTGAAGGGTGATGGCTACACCTTC.

Many counts were recorded for this clone. The rearrangement links TRBV12-3 or TRBV12-4 to TRBJ2-5; unclear D gene. V was trimmed by 3 bases and J by 4 bases, leaving 12 bases between them. This CDR3 contains 14 residues. Written as DNA, the CDR3 is TGTGCCAGCAGTTTCGCGCAAAAAGCAGAGACCCAGTACTTC. Its protein product is CASSFAQKAETQYF.

This clone was found a few times. Germline and junction disagree at one end, which may indicate a read error. This chain joins TRBV28 and TRBJ2-7; the match to TRBD1 covers 7 bases. The germline V gene encodes CDR1 MDHEN and CDR2 SYDVKM. CDR3 length equals 14 residues. The CDR3 spells CATSKWGQPYGQYF. Here the CDR3 DNA reads TGTGCTACCTCAAAATGGGGACAGCCCTACGGGCAGTACTTC.

This clone was detected ten times or more. The DNA of the CDR3 is TGTGCCAGCAGTTCCCCGGACAAACGAGGGGATACGCAGTATTTT. As protein: CASSSPDKRGDTQYF. The rearrangement links TRBV28 to TRBJ2-3; TRBD1 or TRBD2 may be the D gene (5 bases each). Germline CDR1 and CDR2: MDHEN and SYDVKM. The CDR3 has 15 amino acids. Between the trimmed V and J ends, which lost 4 bases and 6 bases, there was a span of 17 bases.

The chain employs TRBV4-3 and TRBJ2-1, with unresolved D. V was clipped by 4 bases and J by 8 bases, with 15 bases between them. Germline V gives CDR1 LGHNA, CDR2 YSLEER. The CDR3 consists of 14 residues. The CDR3 DNA follows: TGCGCCAGCAGCCCAGTGGGTGGTACCTATGAGCAGTTCTTC. This gives the protein CASSPVGGTYEQFF.

On this clone itself: A clone one base away is much larger, so this may be a read error. The chain recombines TRBV20-1 with TRBJ2-3, with unresolved D. The length of the CDR3 is 11 residues. Trimming left V 6 bases short and J 3 bases short, with 7 bases between. The germline gives CDR1 DFQATT, CDR2 SNEGSKA (reference sequence). CDR3 in amino acids: CSAVRTDTQYF. CDR3 coding DNA: TGCAGTGCCGTAAGGACAGATACGCAGTATTTT.

This clone was observed many times. V is TRBV2 and J is TRBJ2-3, with D hard to call. Per the germline V gene, CDR1 is SNHLY and CDR2 is FYNNEI. This CDR3 has 14 residues. V lost 6 bases, J lost 0 bases, and 10 bases lay in between. CDR3 region: CASRYLTSTDTQYF. The CDR3 DNA sequence: TGTGCCAGCAGATACCTCACTAGCACAGATACGCAGTATTTT.

Many counts were recorded for this clone. This chain uses TRBV6-1 with TRBJ1-2; unclear D gene. CDR3 size: 11 residues. Germline V lookup: CDR1 MNHNS, CDR2 SASEGT. The V and J ends lost 3 bases and 8 bases respectively, with 7 bases between them. DNA of the CDR3: TGTGCCAGCAGTGACCGTGTAGGCTACACCTTC. Translating it yields CASSDRVGYTF.

The chain has TRBV10-1 and TRBJ2-1; 7 nucleotides match TRBD1. The CDR3 totals 15 residues. Germline trimming cut 6 bases from V and 9 bases from J; bases unmatched to any gene: 14. Germline CDR1 is WNHNN and CDR2 is SYGVQD (reference sequence). CDR3 in DNA: TGCGCCAGCAGCTCCGACAGGGCGTGGTGTGGTGAGCAGTTCTTC. This sequence encodes CASSSDRAWCGEQFF.

This clone has ten or more counts. The chain couples TRBV10-3 to TRBJ2-1; D is perhaps TRBD2 (6 bases). The CDR3 covers 14 residues. The germline V gene has CDR1 ENHRY and CDR2 SYGVKD. V lost 2 bases, J lost 7 bases, and 12 bases lay in between. Here the CDR3 reads CAISEAEGPNEQFF. The CDR3 DNA reads as TGTGCCATCAGTGAGGCGGAGGGCCCGAATGAGCAGTTCTTC.

This clone has ten or more counts. The chain is built from TRBV5-1 and TRBJ2-1; 8 positions agree with TRBD2. CDR1 is SGHRS, CDR2 YFSETQ, per germline. With V trimmed by 4 bases and J by 2 bases, 11 bases remained unmatched. This CDR3 has 17 residues. CDR3 amino acids: CASSPLVAGGPYNEQFF. For the CDR3, the DNA is TGCGCCAGCAGCCCCCTAGTCGCGGGAGGCCCCTACAATGAGCAGTTCTTC.

This clone has at least ten counts. This chain joins TRBV6-1 and TRBJ1-2; D is perhaps TRBD1 (5 bases). CDR1 MNHNS and CDR2 SASEGT come from the germline V gene. Trimming took 7 bases from V and 5 from J, leaving 11 bases between them. CDR3 length: 12 residues. Here the CDR3 DNA reads TGTGCCAGCACCTCCCCAGGGTATGGCTACACCTTC. Translating it yields CASTSPGYGYTF.

In its sample, this clone was seen many times. V usage is TRBV20-1 and J usage is TRBJ2-1; 11 bases are shared with TRBD2. CDR1 and CDR2 (germline): DFQATT, SNEGSKA (reference sequence). The CDR3 covers 15 residues. V gave up 5 bases and J gave up 9 bases; unmatched junction bases: 12. The CDR3 DNA reads TGCAGTGCTGGTAGCGGGAGGGGAGGCGGGGGTGAGCAGTTCTTC. Its protein is CSAGSGRGGGGEQFF.

This chain uses TRBV28 with TRBJ2-1; 10 nucleotides align to TRBD2. V lost 6 bases to trimming and J lost 10 bases; unmatched junction nucleotides: 12. The CDR3 runs 15 residues. Germline V gene lookup returns CDR1 MDHEN and CDR2 SYDVKM. The CDR3 region has the DNA TGTGCCAGCAGCCTGGGACTAGCGTATCTCAAAGAGCAGTTCTTC. Its protein product is CASSLGLAYLKEQFF.